The present T cell receptor (beta chain) was sequenced within a study of blood T cell repertoires in COVID-19. Overall study context: Samples taken during acute and convalescent COVID-19 were collected in the United States, Italy and Spain. The cDNA or gDNA used as material had been derived from T cells, B-cell-depleted T cells, or PBMCs.

In the original workflow: For nucleated cells, counts were estimated from reference gene primer amplification. Profiling relied on immunoSEQ multiplex PCR, and the TCRdb table lists in-frame clones only, not all of them. That table furnishes V, J and clone size, whereas the DNA furnished D and trimming. The sample shows about 190,000 clones, roughly 84% of them seen only once. The CDR3 length is 17 residues. With 3 bases clipped from V and 7 bases from J, the junction kept 12 bases outside the gene matches. Germline-derived CDR1 and CDR2 are SGHAT and FQNNGV. The sequencing input was peripheral blood. The chain recombines TRBV11-2 with TRBJ2-1, with TRBD2 identical over 10 bases. The sequence came from a woman aged 35 to 49 who had recovered from COVID-19. The CDR3 is CASSFRSSGRERNEQFF. The CDR3 DNA reads TGTGCCAGCAGCTTCAGGTCCAGCGGGAGGGAACGGAATGAGCAGTTCTTC.